This T cell receptor beta chain emerged from a study of radiotherapy plus CTLA-4 blockade in lung cancer. This clone appeared a few times. V was cut by 6 bases and J by 2 bases, with 15 bases left in between. Germline loops: CDR1 MNHEY, CDR2 SVGAGI. CDR3 size: 15 residues. Here immunoSEQ multiplex PCR was the method, and the copy in TCRdb shows in-frame clones only, minus some. Altogether 64,000 or so clones are present, about 70% being singletons, with the ten largest covering about 8%. The clonotype comes from a human donor with non-small cell lung cancer whose response to radiotherapy plus ipilimumab could not be evaluated. Sequencing was performed on peripheral blood, taken from a patient treated with radiotherapy plus ipilimumab. This rearrangement joins TRBV6-5 to TRBJ2-3; a weak D match, TRBD2 (5 bases). In nucleotides, the CDR3 is TGTGCCAGCAGGTCGGGGTGGGGTTCCACAGATACGCAGTATTTT. Protein product: CASRSGWGSTDTQYF.